One sample yielded the 21 T cell receptor beta chains listed below, sequenced in a study of persistence of HIV-infected CD4 T cells. Nonspecific anti-CD3/anti-CD28 bead stimulation represents the broad CD4+ T cell repertoire. Sorting of responding CD4+ T cells relied on upregulated CD40 ligand together with CD69. Their antigens are not known. This was the immunoSEQ version 4 assay in survey mode. The protocol was immunoSEQ multiplex PCR, while the TCRdb copy is restricted to in-frame clones and leaves out a portion. The sample lists 35,000 to 50,000 clones, 91% occurring once. The sequencing here drew on CD4+ T cells sorted from PBMCs after approximately 19-hour stimulation, taken from a patient who received antiretroviral therapy. The receptors derive from an adult man with HIV who was CMV-seropositive.

The chain links TRBV5-1 to TRBJ2-7; D ambiguous. The germline V and J ends were trimmed by 0 bases and 3 bases, with 10 bases remaining between them. Per the germline V gene, CDR1 is SGHRS and CDR2 is YFSETQ. The CDR3 has 14 residues. CDR3 amino acids: CASSLGVFDYEQYF. Written as DNA, the CDR3 is TGCGCCAGCAGCTTGGGTGTGTTTGACTACGAGCAGTACTTC.

The chain is built from TRBV4-1 and TRBJ2-7; 10 bases are shared with TRBD2. From germline, CDR1 is MGHRA and CDR2 YSYEKL. The CDR3 totals 15 residues. Trimming at V came to 4 bases and at J to 3 bases, leaving 6 bases not matched to a gene. The CDR3 loop reads CASSPRTSGFYEQYF. Here the CDR3 DNA reads TGCGCCAGCAGCCCCAGGACTAGCGGTTTCTACGAGCAGTACTTC.

J is TRBJ2-3 and V is TRBV15; TRBD1 is a possible D gene (5 bases). This CDR3 is built from 15 residues. Per germline, CDR1 LNHNV and CDR2 YYDKDF (reference sequence). Trimming shortened V by 1 base and J by 0 bases, and 8 bases separated the two germline ends. The CDR3 DNA reads TGTGCCACCAGCAGAGTCAGGGATAGCACAGATACGCAGTATTTT. It translates to CATSRVRDSTDTQYF.

The chain couples TRBV9 to TRBJ2-1; no clear D gene. The CDR3 extends over 14 amino acids. CDR1 and CDR2 (germline): SGDLS, YYNGEE. The ends were cut back, 0 bases at V and 5 bases at J, with 9 bases in the middle. As DNA, the CDR3 is TGTGCCAGCAGCGTAGGACGGCAGAACAATGAGCAGTTCTTC. Translation gives CASSVGRQNNEQFF. The variable domain in full, with the rest retrieved from reference TRBV9 and TRBJ2-1, is DSGVTQTPKHLITATGQRVTLRCSPRSGDLSVYWYQQSLDQGLQFLIQYYNGEERAKGNILERFSAQQFPDLHSELNLSSLELGDSALYFCASSVGRQNNEQFFGPGTRLTVL.

This chain joins TRBV18 and TRBJ2-4; possible D gene TRBD2, 6 bases. This CDR3 region has 14 residues. Germline V gene sequence: CDR1 KGHSH, CDR2 LQKENI. The V gene lost 8 bases and the J gene lost 1 base, with 12 bases spanning the gap. The CDR3 here is CASTVRGAKNIQYF. The CDR3 DNA sequence: TGTGCCAGCACCGTCCGGGGGGCCAAAAACATTCAGTACTTC.

The chain is built from TRBV5-5 and TRBJ2-6; a weak D match, TRBD1 (5 bases). Germline-derived CDR1 and CDR2 are SGHKS and YYEKEE (reference sequence). Trimming removed 4 bases at V and 0 bases at J, with 14 bases between. The CDR3 extends over 17 amino acids. CDR3 loop: CASSRVPTASGANVLTF. The CDR3 DNA is TGTGCCAGCAGCCGAGTCCCGACAGCCTCTGGGGCCAACGTCCTGACTTTC.

This rearrangement joins TRBV19 to TRBJ2-3; D is ambiguous. The ends were cut back, 0 bases at V and 5 bases at J, with 12 bases in the middle. The CDR3 loop spans 15 amino acids. Germline V gene data show CDR1 as LNHDA and CDR2 as SQIVND (reference sequence). The CDR3 bases are TGTGCCAGTAGTATAGAGGAAGGCACCGGAGATACGCAGTATTTT. Translated, it gives CASSIEEGTGDTQYF.

The chain couples TRBV6-7 to TRBJ2-7; D gene uncertain. TRBV6-7 is labeled an ORF, and its function is uncertain. V gave up 5 bases and J gave up 3 bases, with 20 bases separating them. The CDR3 has 16 residues. The CDR3: CASSLLINGPDYEQYF. The CDR3 DNA reads as TGTGCCAGCAGTCTACTAATTAACGGGCCTGACTACGAGCAGTACTTC.

This clone was picked up a small number of times. This chain joins TRBV5-1 and TRBJ2-3, with D perhaps TRBD2 (6 bases). CDR1 SGHRS and CDR2 YFSETQ come from the germline V gene. Between the trimmed V and J ends, which lost 0 bases and 3 bases, there was a span of 14 bases. CDR3 length: 16 residues. CDR3 coding DNA: TGCGCCAGCAGCTTGGGATGGGGGGATGGTACAGATACGCAGTATTTT. Protein sequence: CASSLGWGDGTDTQYF.

This chain links TRBV7-3 with TRBJ2-3, with no clear D. Trimming took 0 bases from V and 4 from J, leaving 5 bases between them. The CDR3 sequence is 13 residues long. Germline CDR1 reads SGHTA; CDR2 reads FQGTGA. The CDR3 sequence is CASSLTRSDTQYF. For the CDR3, the DNA is TGTGCCAGCAGCTTAACCCGATCAGATACGCAGTATTTT. Full variable domain (missing parts from reference TRBV7-3 and TRBJ2-3): GAGVSQTPSNKVTEKGKYVELRCDPISGHTALYWYRQSLGQGPEFLIYFQGTGAADDSGLPNDRFFAVRPEGSVSTLKIQRTERGDSAVYLCASSLTRSDTQYFGPGTRLTVL.

V usage is TRBV6-5 and J usage is TRBJ2-7; TRBD1 aligns across 9 bases. V lost 7 bases and J lost 7; bases outside the gene matches: 14. Germline CDR1 and CDR2: MNHEY and SVGAGI. The CDR3 is made up of 15 amino acids. CDR3 region: CASTQNRGRLDEQYF. The CDR3 DNA reads as TGTGCCAGCACCCAAAACAGGGGGCGCTTGGATGAGCAGTACTTC.

This clone was found once. The chain links TRBV19 to TRBJ1-3, with D maybe TRBD1 (5 bases). Between the trimmed V and J ends, which lost 4 bases and 0 bases, there was a span of 19 bases. The CDR3 is 18 amino acids. CDR1 LNHDA and CDR2 SQIVND come from the germline V gene (reference sequence). The CDR3 nucleotides read TGTGCCAGTAGTAAACCAGGGATTACCTTCAACTCTGGAAACACCATATATTTT. This encodes CASSKPGITFNSGNTIYF.

The rearrangement joins TRBV5-4 to TRBJ1-1; 7 bases line up with TRBD1. In germline, CDR1 is SGHNT, CDR2 YYREEE (reference sequence). Losses at the gene ends were 3 bases for V and 3 bases for J; bases not matched to a gene: 2. CDR3 length: 13 residues. The DNA of the CDR3 is TGTGCCAGCAGCTGGGACAGATACACTGAAGCTTTCTTT. Encoded protein: CASSWDRYTEAFF.

The CDR3 region is CASTFGRGGDDGYTF. CDR3 in DNA: TGTGCCAGCACCTTTGGTAGGGGGGGTGACGATGGCTACACCTTC. The chain combines TRBV7-9 with TRBJ1-2, with D possibly TRBD1 on 6 matching bases. Germline V gives CDR1 SEHNR, CDR2 FQNEAQ (reference sequence). Trimming removed 7 bases from V and 6 bases from J, with 21 bases in between. CDR3 length equals 15 residues.

The CDR3 spells CASSARRAEAFF. The CDR3 region has the DNA TGTGCCAGCAGCGCCCGCAGGGCTGAAGCTTTCTTT. V gene TRBV21-1 combines with J gene TRBJ1-1; TRBD1 is taken as the D call from the table, unchecked against the DNA. TRBV21-1 is a recognized pseudogene. This CDR3 comprises 12 residues.

The chain joins TRBV4-2 to TRBJ1-2; 9 bases line up with TRBD1. The junction had 7 bases not matched to a gene; V was cut back by 3 bases and J by 8 bases. Germline assignment: CDR1 LGHNA and CDR2 YNFKEQ. The CDR3 sequence is 14 residues long. The CDR3 nucleotides read TGTGCCAGCAGCCAGGACAGGGGTTTAGAAGGCTACACCTTC. Its translation: CASSQDRGLEGYTF.

CDR3 protein: CASSLGLNTGELFF. The CDR3 coding sequence is TGTGCCAGCAGCTTAGGTCTTAACACCGGGGAGCTGTTTTTT. The gene calls are TRBV7-3 and TRBJ2-2, with D unresolved. Germline-derived CDR1 and CDR2 are SGHTA and FQGTGA. CDR3 length: 14 residues. Trimming shortened V by 2 bases and J by 2 bases, and 6 bases separated the two germline ends.

This chain joins TRBV19 and TRBJ1-2; 7 positions match TRBD1. The V gene's germline CDR1 is LNHDA and CDR2 SQIVND (reference sequence). Trimming took 3 bases from V and 3 from J; bases not matched to a gene: 4. The CDR3 extends over 14 amino acids. The CDR3 is CASSINRGDYGYTF. The CDR3 nucleotides are TGTGCCAGTAGTATCAACAGGGGTGACTATGGCTACACCTTC.

The chain couples TRBV7-2 to TRBJ2-7; TRBD2 agrees at 9 bases. The CDR3 has 17 amino acids. Germline V gene lookup returns CDR1 SGHTA and CDR2 FQGNSA. V shed 1 base, J shed 2 bases, and the junction held 9 bases outside the gene matches. CDR3 sequence reads: CASSLGALAGPAYEQYF. The DNA for the CDR3 is TGTGCCAGCAGCTTAGGAGCCCTAGCGGGGCCAGCCTACGAGCAGTACTTC.

V gene TRBV28 combines with J gene TRBJ1-4; no clear D gene. CDR1 and CDR2 (germline): MDHEN, SYDVKM. V was clipped by 8 bases and J by 1 base, with 8 bases between them. The CDR3 runs to 13 residues. CDR3: CASRRGTNEKLFF. The CDR3 DNA sequence: TGTGCCAGCCGACGGGGAACTAATGAAAAACTGTTTTTT. The whole variable domain, filled in from reference TRBV28 and TRBJ1-4, reads DVKVTQSSRYLVKRTGEKVFLECVQDMDHENMFWYRQDPGLGLRLIYFSYDVKMKEKGDIPEGYSVSREKKERFSLILESASTNQTSMYLCASRRGTNEKLFFGSGTQLSVL.

The V and J genes are TRBV7-2 and TRBJ2-5, with 14 bases that match TRBD2. From germline, CDR1 is SGHTA and CDR2 FQGNSA. V shed 3 bases and J 14 bases; nucleotides not matched to a gene: 8. The CDR3 totals 14 residues. In DNA form, the CDR3 reads TGTGCCAGCAGCTTGGGACTAGCGGGGGTCACGTCCTACTTC. Encoded protein: CASSLGLAGVTSYF.